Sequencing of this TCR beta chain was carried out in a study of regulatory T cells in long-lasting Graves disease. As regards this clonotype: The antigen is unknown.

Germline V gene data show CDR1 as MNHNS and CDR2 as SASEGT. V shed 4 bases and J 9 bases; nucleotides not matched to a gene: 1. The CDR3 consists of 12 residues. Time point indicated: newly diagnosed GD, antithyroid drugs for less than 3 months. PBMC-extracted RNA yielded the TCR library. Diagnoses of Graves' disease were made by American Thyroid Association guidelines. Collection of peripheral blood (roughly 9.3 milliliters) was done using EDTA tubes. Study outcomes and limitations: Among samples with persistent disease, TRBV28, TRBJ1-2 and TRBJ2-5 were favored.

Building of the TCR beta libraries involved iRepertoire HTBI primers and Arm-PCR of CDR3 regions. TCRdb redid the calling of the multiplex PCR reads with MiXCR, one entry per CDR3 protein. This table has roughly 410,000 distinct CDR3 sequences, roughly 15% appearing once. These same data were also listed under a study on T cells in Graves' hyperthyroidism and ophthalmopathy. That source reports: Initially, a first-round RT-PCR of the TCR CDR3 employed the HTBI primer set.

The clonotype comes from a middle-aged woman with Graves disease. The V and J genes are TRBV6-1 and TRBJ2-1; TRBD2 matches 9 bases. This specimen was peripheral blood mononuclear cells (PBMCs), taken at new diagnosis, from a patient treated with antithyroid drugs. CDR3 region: CASSGTSVEQFF. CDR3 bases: TGTGCCAGCAGTGGGACTAGCGTTGAGCAGTTCTTC.